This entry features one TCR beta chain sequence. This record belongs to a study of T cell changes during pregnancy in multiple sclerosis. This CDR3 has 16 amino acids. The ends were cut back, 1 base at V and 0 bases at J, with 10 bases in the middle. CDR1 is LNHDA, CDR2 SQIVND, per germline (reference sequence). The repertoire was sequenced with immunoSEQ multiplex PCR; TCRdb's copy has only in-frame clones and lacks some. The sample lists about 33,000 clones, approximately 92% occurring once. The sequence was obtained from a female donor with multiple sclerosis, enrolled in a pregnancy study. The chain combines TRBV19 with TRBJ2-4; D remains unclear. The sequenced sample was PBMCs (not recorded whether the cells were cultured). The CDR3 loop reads CASSIVVDLAKNIQYF. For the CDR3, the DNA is TGTGCCAGTAGTATAGTGGTTGATCTAGCCAAAAACATTCAGTACTTC.